One sample yielded the 17 T cell receptor beta chains listed below, sequenced in a study of cytomegalovirus exposure and HLA in healthy donors. PCR was performed using 60 Vbeta and 13 Jbeta primers. The protocol was immunoSEQ multiplex PCR, while the TCRdb copy is restricted to in-frame clones and leaves out a portion. The sample lists some 100,000 clones; around three quarters were seen once. The sequenced sample consisted of PBMCs. All receptors derive from a male donor in good health and CMV-seropositive.

CDR3 loop: CASSVTGGNTEAFF. The CDR3 coding sequence is TGTGCCAGCAGCGTAACAGGGGGCAACACTGAAGCTTTCTTT. This chain uses TRBV9 with TRBJ1-1, with TRBD1 matching 9 bases. The germline V gene has CDR1 SGDLS and CDR2 YYNGEE. V dropped 1 base and J dropped 2; count of bases not matched to a gene: 0. The CDR3 has 14 amino acids.

This chain joins TRBV6-5 and TRBJ1-4, with a possible D match to TRBD1 (5 bases). Per germline, CDR1 MNHEY and CDR2 SVGAGI. The CDR3 length is 15 residues. Trimming removed 6 bases from V and 3 bases from J, with 14 bases in between. The DNA for the CDR3 is TGTGCCAGCAGCAGGTCAGACAGCCCTAATGAAAAACTGTTTTTT. Its protein product is CASSRSDSPNEKLFF.

This chain joins TRBV7-9 and TRBJ2-7; D might be TRBD2 (5 bases). V was shortened by 5 bases and J by 5 bases, with 13 bases between the two germline ends. There are 13 residues in the CDR3. CDR1 is SEHNR and CDR2 is FQNEAQ in the germline V gene (reference sequence). In DNA form, the CDR3 reads TGTGCCAGCAGCCCCATGGGGAGAAACGAGCAGTACTTC. Translation: CASSPMGRNEQYF.

Here the CDR3 reads CASSFSGGTNEQFF. The CDR3 bases are TGCGCCAGCAGCTTTAGCGGGGGGACCAATGAGCAGTTCTTC. This chain links TRBV5-1 with TRBJ2-1, with 10 bases that match TRBD2. Germline V gene sequence: CDR1 SGHRS, CDR2 YFSETQ. The CDR3 has 14 amino acids. The ends lost 2 bases at V and 6 bases at J; junction bases unmatched: 2.

The chain links TRBV30 to TRBJ1-2; D is undetermined. The CDR3 is made up of 11 amino acids. Germline CDR1 and CDR2: GTSNPN and SVGIG (reference sequence). V lost 8 bases, J lost 3 bases, and 10 bases lay in between. Here the CDR3 reads CAHEAYYGYTF. The CDR3 DNA reads as TGTGCCCACGAGGCGTACTATGGCTACACCTTC.

The sample holds a few counts of this clone. The gene calls are TRBV5-6 and TRBJ1-1, with 10 bases aligning to TRBD1. The CDR3 covers 16 residues. V was clipped by 1 base and J by 0 bases; unmatched bases: 3. From germline, CDR1 is SGHDT and CDR2 YYEEEE. CDR3 in DNA: TGTGCCAGCAGCTTGTCGGGACAGGGGTTGAACACTGAAGCTTTCTTT. Protein: CASSLSGQGLNTEAFF.

For the CDR3, the DNA is TGTGCCAGCAGCATCCTACGGACAGGGGAAAGCGAGCAGTACTTC. This translates into CASSILRTGESEQYF. The chain joins TRBV7-9 to TRBJ2-7; 9 nucleotides line up with TRBD1. Trimming removed 5 bases from V and 6 bases from J; junction bases left unmatched: 11. The CDR3 contains 15 residues. Germline-derived CDR1 and CDR2 are SEHNR and FQNEAQ (reference sequence).

The chain carries TRBV30 and TRBJ2-3, with D possibly matching TRBD2 (6 bases). CDR1 is GTSNPN and CDR2 is SVGIG in the germline V gene (reference sequence). Trimming removed 4 bases from V and 5 bases from J, with 13 bases in between. This CDR3 region has 13 residues. The CDR3, as DNA: TGTGCCTGGACAGGGAGGTCGGGAGATACGCAGTATTTT. Translation: CAWTGRSGDTQYF. Combining the CDR3 with reference TRBV30 and TRBJ2-3 gives the whole variable domain SQTIHQWPATLVQPVGSPLSLECTVEGTSNPNLYWYRQAAGRGLQLLFYSVGIGQISSEVPQNLSASRPQDRQFILSSKKLLLSDSGFYLCAWTGRSGDTQYFGPGTRLTVL.

The chain joins TRBV5-1 to TRBJ2-7; 7 bases line up with TRBD2. J lost 2 bases, V lost 2 bases, and 7 bases had no gene match. The CDR3 is 15 amino acids. Germline V gene lookup returns CDR1 SGHRS and CDR2 YFSETQ. CDR3 DNA: TGCGCCAGCAGCTTCGGACTAGGATCCCCCTACGAGCAGTACTTC. Protein: CASSFGLGSPYEQYF.

V usage is TRBV6-1 and J usage is TRBJ1-3, with a tentative D call TRBD1 (5 bases). The V gene lost 8 bases and the J gene lost 8 bases, with 7 bases spanning the gap. Looked up from germline, CDR1 is MNHNS and CDR2 is SASEGT. This CDR3 comprises 10 residues. The CDR3 DNA reads TGTGCCAGCGGGGACTACACCATATATTTT. Protein: CASGDYTIYF.

The CDR3 sequence is CASSTTSGVYEQYF. The CDR3 coding sequence is TGTGCCAGCAGCACGACTAGCGGGGTCTACGAGCAGTACTTC. This sequence joins TRBV7-9 and TRBJ2-7; TRBD2 matches 11 bases. CDR1 and CDR2 from the germline V gene are SEHNR and FQNEAQ (reference sequence). The CDR3 has 14 amino acids. With V trimmed by 5 bases and J by 3 bases, 3 bases remained unmatched.

The chain recombines TRBV19 with TRBJ2-7; D may be TRBD2 (8 bases). The V and J ends lost 6 bases and 3 bases respectively, with 18 bases between them. The CDR3 runs to 15 residues. Germline V CDR1 and CDR2: LNHDA, SQIVND (reference sequence). CDR3 DNA: TGTGCCAGTAGACTCAGCGGGGGACAGAGCTACGAGCAGTACTTC. Translated, it gives CASRLSGGQSYEQYF. The complete variable domain, with remaining parts taken from reference TRBV19 and TRBJ2-7, reads DGGITQSPKYLFRKEGQNVTLSCEQNLNHDAMYWYRQDPGQGLRLIYYSQIVNDFQKGDIAEGYSVSREKKESFPLTVTSAQKNPTAFYLCASRLSGGQSYEQYFGPGTRLTVT.

The chain is built from TRBV7-9 and TRBJ1-1; D gene uncertain. The CDR3 consists of 14 residues. CDR1 and CDR2 from the germline V gene are SEHNR and FQNEAQ (reference sequence). With 3 bases removed from V and 1 base from J, the gap between germline ends came to 9 bases. The CDR3 sequence: CASSFGVSNTEAFF. In DNA, the CDR3 is TGTGCCAGCAGCTTCGGGGTCTCGAACACTGAAGCTTTCTTT.

V is TRBV18 and J is TRBJ2-7, with no clear D. Per germline, CDR1 KGHSH and CDR2 LQKENI. CDR3 length: 12 amino acids. V was clipped by 6 bases and J by 6 bases, with 12 bases between them. The chain's CDR3 is CASSLIPGEQYF. CDR3 in DNA: TGTGCCAGCTCCCTGATCCCGGGCGAGCAGTACTTC.

V gene TRBV19 combines with J gene TRBJ1-5; 9 nucleotides agree with TRBD1. Germline CDR1 LNHDA, CDR2 SQIVND (reference sequence). V trimming: 8 bases; J trimming: 0 bases; junction bases outside the gene matches: 5. The CDR3 has 15 residues. CDR3 in amino acids: CASRRDRASNQPQHF. The CDR3 DNA sequence: TGTGCCAGTCGTAGGGACAGGGCTAGCAATCAGCCCCAGCATTTT.

The gene calls are TRBV5-6 and TRBJ1-5; D call uncertain. This CDR3 has 15 residues. V dropped 4 bases and J dropped 3 bases, with 14 bases sitting between them. Germline CDR1 SGHDT, CDR2 YYEEEE. CDR3 sequence: CASSLGQLDNQPQHF. The CDR3, as DNA: TGTGCCAGCAGCCTAGGCCAGTTAGACAATCAGCCCCAGCATTTT.

The chain joins TRBV6-5 to TRBJ1-5, with D perhaps TRBD1 (6 bases). Trimming cost V 6 bases and J 4 bases, with 13 bases left between them. Germline V gene data show CDR1 as MNHEY and CDR2 as SVGAGI. This CDR3 is built from 14 residues. The CDR3 DNA is TGTGCCAGCAGGGGCCCAGGGGCGAATCAGCCCCAGCATTTT. This encodes CASRGPGANQPQHF.